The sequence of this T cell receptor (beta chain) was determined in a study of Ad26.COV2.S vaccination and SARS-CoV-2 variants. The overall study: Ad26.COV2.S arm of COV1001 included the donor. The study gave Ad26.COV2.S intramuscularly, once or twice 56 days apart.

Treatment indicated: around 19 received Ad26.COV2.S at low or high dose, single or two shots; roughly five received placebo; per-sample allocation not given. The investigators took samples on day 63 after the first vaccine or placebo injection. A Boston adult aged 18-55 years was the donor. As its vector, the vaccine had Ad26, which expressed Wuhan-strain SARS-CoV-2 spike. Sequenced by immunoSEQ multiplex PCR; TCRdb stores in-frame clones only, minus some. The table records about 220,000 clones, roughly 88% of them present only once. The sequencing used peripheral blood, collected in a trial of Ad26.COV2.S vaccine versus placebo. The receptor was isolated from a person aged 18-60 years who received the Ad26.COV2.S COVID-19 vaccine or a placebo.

CDR3 amino acids: CASRHRAGEKLFF. The CDR3, as DNA: TGCGCCAGCAGGCACAGGGCGGGCGAAAAACTGTTTTTT. The chain links TRBV5-1 to TRBJ1-4; D may be TRBD1 (6 bases). The CDR3 contains 13 residues. V was cut by 5 bases and J by 8 bases, with 13 bases left in between. Germline V gives CDR1 SGHRS, CDR2 YFSETQ.